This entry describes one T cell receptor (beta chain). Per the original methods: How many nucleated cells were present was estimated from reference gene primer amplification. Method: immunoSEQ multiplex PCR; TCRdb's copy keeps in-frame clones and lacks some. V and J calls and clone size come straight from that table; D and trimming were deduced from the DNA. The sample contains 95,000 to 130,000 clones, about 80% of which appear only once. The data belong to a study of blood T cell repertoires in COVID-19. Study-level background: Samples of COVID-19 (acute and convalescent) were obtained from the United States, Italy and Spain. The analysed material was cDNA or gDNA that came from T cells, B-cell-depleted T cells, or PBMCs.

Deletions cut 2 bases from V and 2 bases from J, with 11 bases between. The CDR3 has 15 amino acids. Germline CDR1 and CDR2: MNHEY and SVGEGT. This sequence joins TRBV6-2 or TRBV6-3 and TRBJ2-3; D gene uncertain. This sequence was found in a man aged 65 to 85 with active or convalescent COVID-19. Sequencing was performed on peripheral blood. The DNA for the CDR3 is TGTGCCAGCAGTTACGCTAGTGTGGACACAGATACGCAGTATTTT. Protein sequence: CASSYASVDTDTQYF.